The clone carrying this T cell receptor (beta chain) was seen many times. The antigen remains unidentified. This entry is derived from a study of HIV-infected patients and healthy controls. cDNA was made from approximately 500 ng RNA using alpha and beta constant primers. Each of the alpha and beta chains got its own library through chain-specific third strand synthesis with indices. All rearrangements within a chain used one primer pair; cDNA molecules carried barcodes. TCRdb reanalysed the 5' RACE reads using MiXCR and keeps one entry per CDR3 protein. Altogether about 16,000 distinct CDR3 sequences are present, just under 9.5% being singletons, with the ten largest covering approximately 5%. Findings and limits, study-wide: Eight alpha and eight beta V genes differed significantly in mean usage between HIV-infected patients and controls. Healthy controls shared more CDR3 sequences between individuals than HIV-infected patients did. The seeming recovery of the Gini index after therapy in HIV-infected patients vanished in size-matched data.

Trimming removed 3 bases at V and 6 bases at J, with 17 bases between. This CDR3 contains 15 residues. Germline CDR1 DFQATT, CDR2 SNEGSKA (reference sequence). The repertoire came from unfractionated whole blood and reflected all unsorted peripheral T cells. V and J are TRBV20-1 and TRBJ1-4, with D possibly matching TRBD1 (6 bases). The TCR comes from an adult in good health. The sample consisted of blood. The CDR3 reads CSASSPGGDDEKLFF. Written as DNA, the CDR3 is TGCAGTGCTAGTAGCCCCGGGGGCGACGATGAAAAACTGTTTTTT.